The 26 T cell receptor beta chains below all came from one sample that was sequenced in a study of shared clonotypes between healthy human individuals. TCRdb's copy holds only in-frame clones and misses some; the assay was immunoSEQ multiplex PCR. The sample consists of some 2.1 million clones, just over 90% of them appearing once. Naive CD8 isolation took CD45RO-negative cells positively selected for CCR7 and excluded terminally differentiated effector memory CD45RA+ cells. Sequences were obtained from naive CD8+ T cells from PBMCs. The source is a man younger than 35 in good health. Some clones in this sample may be carry-over from other donors' samples.

The chain combines TRBV19 with TRBJ2-1, with no clear D. The germline V gene encodes CDR1 LNHDA and CDR2 SQIVND (reference sequence). The CDR3 length is 13 residues. The V end lost 3 bases, the J end lost 4 bases, and 7 bases lay between the germline ends. In DNA form, the CDR3 reads TGTGCCAGTAGTATCGAACTTTACAATGAGCAGTTCTTC. This gives the protein CASSIELYNEQFF.

The chain links TRBV19 to TRBJ1-5; D is unresolved. V lost 4 bases and J lost 0, with 7 bases in between. Germline V gene lookup returns CDR1 LNHDA and CDR2 SQIVND (reference sequence). The CDR3 contains 14 residues. This chain's CDR3 is CASSTGVSNQPQHF. The CDR3 DNA reads TGTGCCAGTAGTACCGGGGTTAGCAATCAGCCCCAGCATTTT. Complete variable domain (other parts from reference TRBV19 and TRBJ1-5): DGGITQSPKYLFRKEGQNVTLSCEQNLNHDAMYWYRQDPGQGLRLIYYSQIVNDFQKGDIAEGYSVSREKKESFPLTVTSAQKNPTAFYLCASSTGVSNQPQHFGDGTRLSIL.

This clone is a singleton in its sample. The chain couples TRBV10-3 to TRBJ2-1; no firm D call. Germline V gives CDR1 ENHRY, CDR2 SYGVKD. There are 14 residues in the CDR3. V lost 4 bases and J 10 bases, leaving 17 bases between the germline ends. CDR3 coding DNA: TGTGCCATCAGTGCCCCGGGCCGGCTTGTGGAGCAGTTCTTC. This sequence encodes CAISAPGRLVEQFF.

The genes are TRBV18 and TRBJ1-2, with 7 nucleotides matching TRBD1. This CDR3 spans 13 amino acids. After removal of 4 bases from V and 8 bases from J, the junction contained 7 bases not matched to a gene. The germline V gene encodes CDR1 KGHSH and CDR2 LQKENI. The CDR3 DNA sequence: TGTGCCAGCTCACGCGACAGGGAGGGAGGCTACACCTTC. Translation: CASSRDREGGYTF.

This chain links TRBV25-1 with TRBJ2-5; D gene unclear. The CDR3 covers 12 residues. Looked up from germline, CDR1 is MGHDK and CDR2 is SYGVNS. V lost 3 bases to trimming and J lost 5 bases, with 7 bases between them. DNA of the CDR3: TGTGCCAGCAGTGAGATATTGGAGACCCAGTACTTC. Encoded protein: CASSEILETQYF.

J is TRBJ1-1 and V is TRBV19, with a weak D call TRBD1 (5 bases). The CDR3 consists of 15 residues. Germline V gene data show CDR1 as LNHDA and CDR2 as SQIVND (reference sequence). V lost 3 bases and J 8 bases, leaving 19 bases between the germline ends. This CDR3 reads CASSIPGDLLTEAFF. The CDR3, as DNA: TGTGCCAGTAGTATCCCCGGGGACCTTCTCACGGAAGCTTTCTTT.

CDR3 in amino acids: CASSPGTSGTHNEQFF. The DNA of the CDR3 is TGCGCCAGCAGCCCGGGGACTAGCGGGACCCACAATGAGCAGTTCTTC. The chain joins TRBV5-1 to TRBJ2-1, with 13 nucleotides matching TRBD2. The CDR3 runs 16 residues. Per germline, CDR1 SGHRS and CDR2 YFSETQ. J lost 5 bases, V lost 4 bases, and 6 bases had no gene match.

The chain has TRBV19 and TRBJ2-1; D is tentatively TRBD1 or TRBD2 (5 bases each). V was clipped by 3 bases and J by 5 bases, with 11 bases between them. Germline V gene lookup returns CDR1 LNHDA and CDR2 SQIVND (reference sequence). The CDR3 covers 14 residues. In DNA, the CDR3 is TGTGCCAGTAGTATCCTATCGGGGCACAATGAGCAGTTCTTC. Translated, it gives CASSILSGHNEQFF.

V and J are TRBV10-3 and TRBJ2-7; possibly TRBD2 for D (6 bases). This CDR3 is 12 amino acids long. Germline V gene data show CDR1 as ENHRY and CDR2 as SYGVKD. V was trimmed by 6 bases and J by 3 bases, leaving 9 bases between them. The CDR3 DNA reads as TGTGCCATCAGGGAGGGAGTCTACGAGCAGTACTTC. It specifies CAIREGVYEQYF.

Points on this clone: Mismatch with germline at one junction end may stem from a read error. The sample contains more than one DNA sequence encoding this CDR3. The chain recombines TRBV28 with TRBJ2-7, with a weak D call TRBD1 (5 bases). The CDR3 extends over 10 amino acids. CDR1 and CDR2 from the germline V gene are MDHEN and SYDVKM. CDR3 residues: CASRDNEQYF. CDR3 bases: TGTGCCAGCAGGGACAACGAACAGTACTTC.

The chain carries TRBV7-6 and TRBJ2-1; 12 nucleotides agree with TRBD2. Germline V CDR1 and CDR2: SGHVS, FNYEAQ. This CDR3 contains 18 residues. Germline trimming cut 5 bases from V and 5 bases from J; bases unmatched to any gene: 13. Here the CDR3 reads CASSPWGASGRVDNEQFF. The DNA of the CDR3 is TGTGCCAGCAGCCCCTGGGGGGCTAGCGGGAGGGTAGACAATGAGCAGTTCTTC.

V gene TRBV27 combines with J gene TRBJ2-5, with 7 bases lining up with TRBD2. Germline V gene data show CDR1 as MNHEY and CDR2 as SMNVEV (reference sequence). CDR3 length: 15 amino acids. V was pared by 5 bases and J by 3 bases, with 9 bases of the junction left unmatched. This chain's CDR3 is CASSPSGVSKETQYF. For the CDR3, the DNA is TGTGCCAGCAGTCCAAGCGGGGTCTCGAAAGAGACCCAGTACTTC.

The chain combines TRBV5-1 with TRBJ1-4, with 9 bases lining up with TRBD1. Trimming took 4 bases from V and 8 from J; bases not matched to a gene: 12. Germline CDR1 is SGHRS and CDR2 is YFSETQ. The CDR3 covers 16 residues. In DNA, the CDR3 is TGCGCCAGCAGCGGAGATCCGGGACAGGGAAGGGAAAAACTGTTTTTT. It specifies CASSGDPGQGREKLFF.

The rearrangement joins TRBV29-1 to TRBJ2-4; the D gene is possibly TRBD1 (7 bases). Trimming stripped 6 bases from V and 1 base from J, with 16 bases between. Germline-derived CDR1 and CDR2 are SQVTM and ANQGSEA. This CDR3 comprises 15 residues. CDR3 DNA sequence: TGCAGCGTCCAGGGGGGAGAAATTGCCAAAAACATTCAGTACTTC. Amino acids: CSVQGGEIAKNIQYF.

The CDR3 spells CSVRGLEAEAFF. The CDR3 bases are TGCAGCGTGAGGGGGCTGGAGGCTGAAGCTTTCTTT. The chain carries TRBV29-1 and TRBJ1-1; 7 bases match TRBD1. V lost 6 bases, J lost 6 bases, and 7 bases stayed unmatched. Germline lookup yields CDR1 SQVTM and CDR2 ANQGSEA. CDR3 length equals 12 residues.

Note on this clone: Other DNA sequences in this sample translate to the same CDR3. V is TRBV29-1 and J is TRBJ2-7; 8 bases align to TRBD1. Trimming removed 1 base from V and 3 bases from J; junction bases left unmatched: 5. Per the germline V gene, CDR1 is SQVTM and CDR2 is ANQGSEA. This CDR3 is 14 amino acids long. The chain's CDR3 is CSVEGTGSSYEQYF. CDR3 bases: TGCAGCGTTGAAGGGACAGGGAGTAGCTACGAGCAGTACTTC.

This chain joins TRBV13 and TRBJ2-7; possible D gene TRBD1, 5 bases. Germline CDR1 and CDR2: PRHDT and FYEKMQ (reference sequence). The CDR3 contains 15 residues. Trimming stripped 8 bases from V and 7 bases from J, with 24 bases between. The CDR3 reads CASASWGSDPREQYF. CDR3 DNA: TGTGCCAGCGCGAGTTGGGGCAGTGACCCTCGGGAGCAGTACTTC.

This chain links TRBV28 with TRBJ2-1, with D maybe TRBD2 (5 bases). V was cut by 2 bases and J by 8 bases, with 13 bases left in between. The CDR3 has 14 amino acids. Germline values: CDR1 MDHEN, CDR2 SYDVKM. The DNA for the CDR3 is TGTGCCAGCAGTTTAGGAGGATGGGTCGATGAGCAGTTCTTC. Protein: CASSLGGWVDEQFF.

A remark on this clone: The sample contains more than one DNA sequence encoding this CDR3. The chain combines TRBV7-2 with TRBJ2-1; D is unresolved. V lost 1 base and J lost 0, with 7 bases in between. CDR1 SGHTA and CDR2 FQGNSA come from the germline V gene. The CDR3 runs to 15 residues. The CDR3: CASSLERSSYNEQFF. As DNA, the CDR3 is TGTGCCAGCAGCTTAGAACGGAGCTCCTACAATGAGCAGTTCTTC. The full variable domain, its missing parts supplied by reference TRBV7-2 and TRBJ2-1, is GAGVSQSPSNKVTEKGKDVELRCDPISGHTALYWYRQSLGQGLEFLIYFQGNSAPDKSGLPSDRFSAERTGGSVSTLTIQRTQQEDSAVYLCASSLERSSYNEQFFGPGTRLTVL.

This chain connects TRBV21-1 to TRBJ1-2; the table gives TRBD1 as D, unverified against the DNA. TRBV21-1 is a documented pseudogene. This CDR3 is 15 amino acids long. The CDR3 nucleotides read TGTGCCAGCAGCAAAGTTTCACAGGAAAACTATGGCTACACCTTC. Its translation is CASSKVSQENYGYTF.

This clone was observed once. The gene calls are TRBV18 and TRBJ1-3, with 7 bases lining up with TRBD1. This CDR3 is 16 amino acids long. V trimming: 5 bases; J trimming: 0 bases; junction bases outside the gene matches: 7. CDR1 is KGHSH, CDR2 LQKENI, per germline. The chain's CDR3 is CASSWPGQSSGNTIYF. The CDR3 DNA sequence: TGTGCCAGCTCATGGCCGGGACAGAGCTCTGGAAACACCATATATTTT. Looking up the rest from reference TRBV18 and TRBJ1-3 gives the full variable domain: NAGVMQNPRHLVRRRGQEARLRCSPMKGHSHVYWYRQLPEEGLKFMVYLQKENIIDESGMPKERFSAEFPKEGPSILRIQQVVRGDSAAYFCASSWPGQSSGNTIYFGEGSWLTVV.

The chain combines TRBV4-1 with TRBJ1-1; D may be TRBD1 (6 bases). V lost 4 bases and J 5 bases, leaving 26 bases between the germline ends. The CDR3 is made up of 18 amino acids. Germline V CDR1 and CDR2: MGHRA, YSYEKL. CDR3 protein: CASSPRPGGRERGTEAFF. The CDR3 bases are TGCGCCAGCAGCCCACGCCCGGGGGGGCGGGAAAGAGGGACTGAAGCTTTCTTT.

The chain has TRBV7-8 and TRBJ2-4, with D possibly being TRBD2 (6 bases). CDR1 SGHVS and CDR2 FQNEAQ come from the germline V gene. The CDR3 has 13 amino acids. The V gene lost 3 bases and the J gene lost 3 bases, with 6 bases spanning the gap. The CDR3 loop reads CASSLGGKNIQYF. Written as DNA, the CDR3 is TGTGCCAGCAGCTTGGGGGGCAAAAACATTCAGTACTTC.

This chain joins TRBV10-3 and TRBJ2-2, with D unclear. Germline V gene sequence: CDR1 ENHRY, CDR2 SYGVKD. Trimming left V 7 bases short and J 0 bases short, with 12 bases between. The CDR3 consists of 15 residues. In DNA form, the CDR3 reads TGTGCCATCACGCCCGCCCCAGCGAACACCGGGGAGCTGTTTTTT. Protein sequence: CAITPAPANTGELFF.

Worth noting for this clone: In the same sample, other DNA sequences code for this CDR3. The V and J genes are TRBV6-5 and TRBJ2-7; a possible D gene is TRBD1 (6 bases). Germline CDR1 and CDR2: MNHEY and SVGAGI. Trimming left V 3 bases short and J 4 bases short, with 13 bases between. CDR3 size: 14 residues. The CDR3 here is CASSYGGQGYEQYF. CDR3 coding DNA: TGTGCCAGCAGTTATGGGGGCCAGGGTTACGAGCAGTACTTC.

The chain carries TRBV15 and TRBJ1-1; D perhaps matches TRBD1 (5 bases). This CDR3 contains 15 residues. Trimming removed 5 bases from V and 1 base from J, with 14 bases in between. CDR1 is LNHNV, CDR2 YYDKDF, per germline (reference sequence). The CDR3 loop reads CATSGNRNENTEAFF. In DNA, the CDR3 is TGTGCCACCAGCGGCAACAGGAACGAGAACACTGAAGCTTTCTTT.